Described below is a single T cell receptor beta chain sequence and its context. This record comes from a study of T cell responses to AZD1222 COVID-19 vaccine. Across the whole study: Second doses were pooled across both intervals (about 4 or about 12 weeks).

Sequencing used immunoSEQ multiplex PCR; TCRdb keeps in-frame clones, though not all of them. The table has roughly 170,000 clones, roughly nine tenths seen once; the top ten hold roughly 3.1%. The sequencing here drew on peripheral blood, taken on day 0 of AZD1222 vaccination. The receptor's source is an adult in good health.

The CDR3 protein is CASSAGQGNTGELFF. The CDR3 coding sequence is TGTGCCAGCAGCGCGGGACAGGGGAACACCGGGGAGCTGTTTTTT. The chain has TRBV11-3 and TRBJ2-2, with 9 bases fitting TRBD1. Looked up from germline, CDR1 is SGHNT and CDR2 is YENEEA. The CDR3 totals 15 residues. V gave up 5 bases and J gave up 1 base; unmatched junction bases: 2. Drawing the rest from reference TRBV11-3 and TRBJ2-2, the complete variable domain is EAGVVQSPRYKIIEKKQPVAFWCNPISGHNTLYWYLQNLGQGPELLIRYENEEAVDDSQLPKDRFSAERLKGVDSTLKIQPAELGDSAVYLCASSAGQGNTGELFFGEGSRLTVL.